This is a list of T cell receptor beta chains from one sample in a study of identical twins. Using its own MiXCR run on the 5' RACE reads, TCRdb lists one record per CDR3 protein. Seen here are 450,000 to 650,000 distinct CDR3 sequences, roughly 15% observed once, and the top ten hold more than 0.4%. Another study also made use of these data, one on yellow fever vaccine responses in identical twins.

The sequencing input was CD4+ T cells sorted from blood. These receptors were collected from a woman between 18 and 30 years old in good health. CDR3s include the opening cysteine and the closing phenylalanine or tryptophan. A D gene is named only where the DNA matches it firmly. The size entry is marked missing in some rows and otherwise reads once, few, many or a size class.

TRBV12-3/TRBV12-4	TRBJ1-1	-	14	-	TGTGCCAGCAGTTTGCAGGCGAGGGACACTGAAGCTTTCTTT	CASSLQARDTEAFF
TRBV12-3/TRBV12-4	TRBJ2-1	few	14	TRBD2	TGTGCCAGCAAGGCGGGACTAGAGCGCAATGAGCAGTTCTTC	CASKAGLERNEQFF
TRBV15	TRBJ2-2	-	16	-	TGTGCCACCAGCAGAGTTTTTTCCCCGAACACCGGGGAGCTGTTTTTT	CATSRVFSPNTGELFF
TRBV7-2	TRBJ2-5	-	13	-	TGTGCCAGCAGCCCTGGACCAGTGGAGACCCAGTACTTC	CASSPGPVETQYF
TRBV12-3/TRBV12-4	TRBJ2-2	few	17	-	TGTGCCAGCACCCCTCTGGGGCAGCCGCCTAACACCGGGGAGCTGTTTTTT	CASTPLGQPPNTGELFF
TRBV29-1	TRBJ2-3	few	16	TRBD1	TGCAGCGTTGACCTTATACAGGGGGTGGTCGCAGATACGCAGTATTTT	CSVDLIQGVVADTQYF
TRBV6-1	TRBJ2-7	few	13	-	TGTGCCAGCCATCAGTGGGGGGACGGGGAGCAGTACTTC	CASHQWGDGEQYF
TRBV4-1	TRBJ2-5	few	19	-	TGCGCCAGCAGCCAGATACCCCGGGGCGTCGGGTCGAGAAAAGAGACCCAGTACTTC	CASSQIPRGVGSRKETQYF
TRBV3-1	TRBJ2-7	few	16	-	TGTGCCAGCAGCCAAGAGGGGGCTTCTAGCTCCCGCGAGCAGTACTTC	CASSQEGASSSREQYF
TRBV10-3	TRBJ2-2	-	14	-	TGTGCCATCAGTGTCGGGACTGGCGGAGGGGAGCTGTTTTTT	CAISVGTGGGELFF
TRBV5-1	TRBJ1-1	many	14	TRBD1	TGCGCCAGCAGCCCAGGGACAGGGGTTACTGAAGCTTTCTTT	CASSPGTGVTEAFF
TRBV7-9	TRBJ2-2	-	13	-	TGTGCCAGTGGTCCGAGGGGAGCCGGGGAGCTGTTTTTT	CASGPRGAGELFF
TRBV20-1	TRBJ2-2	-	16	TRBD2	TGCAGTGCTATCGGACTAGCGGCTGAGAATCGCGGGGAGCTGTTTTTT	CSAIGLAAENRGELFF
TRBV3-1	TRBJ1-2	few	12	-	TGTGCCAGCAGCCACGGGACGAGTGGCTACACCTTC	CASSHGTSGYTF